This record covers a single TCR beta chain. The data were taken from a study of blood T cell repertoires in COVID-19. Study context: The cDNA or gDNA used as material had been derived from T cells, B-cell-depleted T cells, or PBMCs.

This CDR3 contains 17 residues. Germline loops: CDR1 MGHRA, CDR2 YSYEKL. Trimming shortened V by 2 bases and J by 1 base, and 15 bases separated the two germline ends. The assay was immunoSEQ multiplex PCR, and TCRdb's table has in-frame clones only and misses some. The sample consists of fewer than 300,000 clones, less than 90% of them appearing once. This TCR was recovered from a woman between 70 and 85 years old with active or convalescent COVID-19. What was sequenced was peripheral blood. The rearrangement joins TRBV4-1 to TRBJ1-5; D possibly corresponds to TRBD1 (6 bases). CDR3 nucleotide sequence: TGCGCCAGCAGCCAACACTTACAGGGTCGGAGCAATCAGCCCCAGCATTTT. Protein: CASSQHLQGRSNQPQHF.